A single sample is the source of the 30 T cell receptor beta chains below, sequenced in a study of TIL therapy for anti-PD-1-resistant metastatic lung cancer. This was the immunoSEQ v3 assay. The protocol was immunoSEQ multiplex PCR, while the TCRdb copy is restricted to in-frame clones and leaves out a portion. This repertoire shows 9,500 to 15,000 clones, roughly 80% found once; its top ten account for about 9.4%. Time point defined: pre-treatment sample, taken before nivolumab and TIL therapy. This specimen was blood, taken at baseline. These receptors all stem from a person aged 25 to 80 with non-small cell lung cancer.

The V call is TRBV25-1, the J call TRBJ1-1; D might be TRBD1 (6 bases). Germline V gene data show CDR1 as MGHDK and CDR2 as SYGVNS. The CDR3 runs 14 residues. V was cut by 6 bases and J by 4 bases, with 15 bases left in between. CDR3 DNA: TGTGCCAGCAGATCTCACAGGGTAGGCACTGAAGCTTTCTTT. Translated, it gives CASRSHRVGTEAFF.

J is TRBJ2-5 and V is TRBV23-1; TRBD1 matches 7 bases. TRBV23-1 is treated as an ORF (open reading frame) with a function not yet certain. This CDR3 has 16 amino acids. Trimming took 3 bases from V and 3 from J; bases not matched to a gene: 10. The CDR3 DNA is TGCGCCAGCAGTCAGCCCTCCGGGACAGAGAAAGAGACCCAGTACTTC. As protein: CASSQPSGTEKETQYF.

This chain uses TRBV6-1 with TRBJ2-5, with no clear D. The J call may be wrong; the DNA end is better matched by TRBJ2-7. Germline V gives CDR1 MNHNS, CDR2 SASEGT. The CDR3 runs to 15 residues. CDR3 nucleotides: TGTGCCAGCAGTGAATCGGCGGACGGCTCCTACGAGCAGTACTTC. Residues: CASSESADGSYEQYF.

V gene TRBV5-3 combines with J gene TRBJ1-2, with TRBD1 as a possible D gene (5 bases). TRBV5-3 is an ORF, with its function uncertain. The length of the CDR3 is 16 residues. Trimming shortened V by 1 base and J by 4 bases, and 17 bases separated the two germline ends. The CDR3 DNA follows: TGTGCCAGAAGCTTGAGGGGATTTTACGGCCCCTATGGCTACACCTTC. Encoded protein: CARSLRGFYGPYGYTF.

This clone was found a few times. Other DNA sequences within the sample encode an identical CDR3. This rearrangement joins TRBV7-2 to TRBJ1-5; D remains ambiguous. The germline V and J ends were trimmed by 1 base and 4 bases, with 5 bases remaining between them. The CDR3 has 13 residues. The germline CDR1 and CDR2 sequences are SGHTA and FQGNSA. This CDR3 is CASSLEYNQPQHF. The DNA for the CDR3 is TGTGCCAGCAGCTTAGAATATAATCAGCCCCAGCATTTT.

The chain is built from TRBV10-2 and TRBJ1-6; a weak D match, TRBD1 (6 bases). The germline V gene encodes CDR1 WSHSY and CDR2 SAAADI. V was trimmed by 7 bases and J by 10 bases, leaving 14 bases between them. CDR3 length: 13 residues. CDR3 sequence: CASTEQGSSPLHF. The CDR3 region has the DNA TGCGCCAGCACCGAACAGGGATCCTCACCCCTCCACTTT.

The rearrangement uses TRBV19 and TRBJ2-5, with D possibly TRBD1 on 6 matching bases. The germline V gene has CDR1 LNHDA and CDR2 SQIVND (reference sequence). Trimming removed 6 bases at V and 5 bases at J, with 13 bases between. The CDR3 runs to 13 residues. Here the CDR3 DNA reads TGTGCCAGTAGGGGGGCTATTATCGAGACCCAGTACTTC. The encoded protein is CASRGAIIETQYF.

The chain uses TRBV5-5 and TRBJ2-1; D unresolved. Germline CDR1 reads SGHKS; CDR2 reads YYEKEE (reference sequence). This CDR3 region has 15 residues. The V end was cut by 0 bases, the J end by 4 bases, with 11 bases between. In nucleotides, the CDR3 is TGTGCCAGCAGCTTGGTGGTTACAGAATACAATGAGCAGTTCTTC. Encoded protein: CASSLVVTEYNEQFF.

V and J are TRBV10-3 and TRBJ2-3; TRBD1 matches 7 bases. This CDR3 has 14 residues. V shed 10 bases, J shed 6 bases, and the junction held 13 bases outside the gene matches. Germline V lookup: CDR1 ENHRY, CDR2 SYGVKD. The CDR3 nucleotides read TGTGCCACCACCGGGACAGAAATCGCGGATACGCAGTATTTT. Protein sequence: CATTGTEIADTQYF.

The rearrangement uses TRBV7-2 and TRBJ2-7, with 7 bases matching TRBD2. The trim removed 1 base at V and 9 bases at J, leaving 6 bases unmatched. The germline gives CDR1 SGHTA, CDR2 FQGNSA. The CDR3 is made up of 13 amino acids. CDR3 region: CASSLDSGIMQYF. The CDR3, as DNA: TGTGCCAGCAGCTTAGACAGCGGGATTATGCAGTACTTC.

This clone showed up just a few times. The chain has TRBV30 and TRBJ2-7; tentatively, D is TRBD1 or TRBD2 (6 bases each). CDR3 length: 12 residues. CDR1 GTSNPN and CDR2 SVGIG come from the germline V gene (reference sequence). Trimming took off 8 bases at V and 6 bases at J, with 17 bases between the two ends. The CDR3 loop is CAGGRMGAEQYF. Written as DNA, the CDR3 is TGTGCCGGAGGGCGGATGGGGGCCGAGCAGTACTTC. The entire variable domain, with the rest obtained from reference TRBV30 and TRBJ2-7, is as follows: SQTIHQWPATLVQPVGSPLSLECTVEGTSNPNLYWYRQAAGRGLQLLFYSVGIGQISSEVPQNLSASRPQDRQFILSSKKLLLSDSGFYLCAGGRMGAEQYFGPGTRLTVT.

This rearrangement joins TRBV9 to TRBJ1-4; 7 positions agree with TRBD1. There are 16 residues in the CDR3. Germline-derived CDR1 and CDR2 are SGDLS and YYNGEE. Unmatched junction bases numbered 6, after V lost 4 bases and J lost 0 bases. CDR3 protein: CASSPQGGATNEKLFF. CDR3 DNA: TGTGCCAGCAGCCCCCAAGGGGGCGCAACTAATGAAAAACTGTTTTTT. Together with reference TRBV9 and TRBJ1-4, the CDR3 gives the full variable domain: DSGVTQTPKHLITATGQRVTLRCSPRSGDLSVYWYQQSLDQGLQFLIQYYNGEERAKGNILERFSAQQFPDLHSELNLSSLELGDSALYFCASSPQGGATNEKLFFGSGTQLSVL.

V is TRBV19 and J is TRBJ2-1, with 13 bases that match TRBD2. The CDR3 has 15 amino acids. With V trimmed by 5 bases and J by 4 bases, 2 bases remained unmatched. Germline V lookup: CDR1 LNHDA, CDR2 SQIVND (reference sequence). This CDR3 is CASSGLAGVYNEQFF. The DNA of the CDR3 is TGTGCCAGTAGTGGACTAGCGGGAGTATACAATGAGCAGTTCTTC.

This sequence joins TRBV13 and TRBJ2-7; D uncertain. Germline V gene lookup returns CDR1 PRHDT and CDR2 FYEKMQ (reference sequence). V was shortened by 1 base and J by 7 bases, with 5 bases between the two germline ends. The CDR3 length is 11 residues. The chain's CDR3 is CASSLAREQYF. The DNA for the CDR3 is TGTGCCAGCAGCTTAGCACGGGAGCAGTACTTC.

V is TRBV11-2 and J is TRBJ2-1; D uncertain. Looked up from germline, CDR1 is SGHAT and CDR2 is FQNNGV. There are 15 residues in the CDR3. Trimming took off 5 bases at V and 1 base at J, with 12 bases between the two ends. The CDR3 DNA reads TGTGCCAGCAGCGCTCTTGGCGGATCCTACAATGAGCAGTTCTTC. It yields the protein CASSALGGSYNEQFF.

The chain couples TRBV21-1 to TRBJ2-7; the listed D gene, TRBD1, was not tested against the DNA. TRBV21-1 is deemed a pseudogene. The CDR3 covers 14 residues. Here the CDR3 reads CASSKDDRGNEQYF. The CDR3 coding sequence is TGTGCCAGCAGCAAAGACGACAGGGGGAATGAGCAGTACTTC.

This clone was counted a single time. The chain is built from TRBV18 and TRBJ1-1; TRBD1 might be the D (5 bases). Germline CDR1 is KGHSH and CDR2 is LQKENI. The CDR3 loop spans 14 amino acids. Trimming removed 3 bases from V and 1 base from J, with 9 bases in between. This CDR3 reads CASSPSTENTEAFF. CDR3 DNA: TGTGCCAGCTCACCTTCGACAGAGAACACTGAAGCTTTCTTT.

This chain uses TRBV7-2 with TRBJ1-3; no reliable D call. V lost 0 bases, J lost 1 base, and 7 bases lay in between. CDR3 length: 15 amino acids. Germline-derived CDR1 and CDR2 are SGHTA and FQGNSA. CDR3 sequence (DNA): TGTGCCAGCAGCTTAGCCGACGGGTCTGGAAACACCATATATTTT. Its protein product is CASSLADGSGNTIYF. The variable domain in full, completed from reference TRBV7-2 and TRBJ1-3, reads GAGVSQSPSNKVTEKGKDVELRCDPISGHTALYWYRQSLGQGLEFLIYFQGNSAPDKSGLPSDRFSAERTGGSVSTLTIQRTQQEDSAVYLCASSLADGSGNTIYFGEGSWLTVV.

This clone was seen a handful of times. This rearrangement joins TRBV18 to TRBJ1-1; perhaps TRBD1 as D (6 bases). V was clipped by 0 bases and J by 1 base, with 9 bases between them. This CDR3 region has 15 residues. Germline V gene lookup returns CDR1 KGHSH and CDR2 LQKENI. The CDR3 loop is CASSPPVTGNTEAFF. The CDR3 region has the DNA TGTGCCAGCTCACCACCCGTGACAGGGAACACTGAAGCTTTCTTT.

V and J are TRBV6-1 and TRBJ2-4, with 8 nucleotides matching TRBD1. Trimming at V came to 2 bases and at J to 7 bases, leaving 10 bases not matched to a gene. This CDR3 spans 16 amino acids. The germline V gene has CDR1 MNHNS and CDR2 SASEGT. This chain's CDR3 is CASSEWAGGLSNIQYF. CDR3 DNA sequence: TGTGCCAGCAGTGAATGGGCAGGGGGCTTGAGCAACATTCAGTACTTC.

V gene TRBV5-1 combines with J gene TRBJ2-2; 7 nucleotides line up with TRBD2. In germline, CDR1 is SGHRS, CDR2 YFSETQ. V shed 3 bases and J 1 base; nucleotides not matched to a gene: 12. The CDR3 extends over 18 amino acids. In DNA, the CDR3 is TGCGCCAGCAGCTCCGGGGAGCGACTAGCACTGAACACCGGGGAGCTGTTTTTT. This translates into CASSSGERLALNTGELFF.

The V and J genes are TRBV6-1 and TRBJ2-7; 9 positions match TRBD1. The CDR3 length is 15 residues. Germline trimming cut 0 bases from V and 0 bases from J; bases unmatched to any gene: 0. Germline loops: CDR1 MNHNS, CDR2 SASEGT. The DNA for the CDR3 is TGTGCCAGCAGTGAAGCGACAGGGGGCTCCTACGAGCAGTACTTC. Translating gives CASSEATGGSYEQYF.

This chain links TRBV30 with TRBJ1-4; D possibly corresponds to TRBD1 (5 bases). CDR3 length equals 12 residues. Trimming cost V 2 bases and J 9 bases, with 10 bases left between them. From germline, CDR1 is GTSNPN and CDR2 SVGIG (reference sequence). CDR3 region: CAWSSGQQKLFF. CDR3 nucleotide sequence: TGTGCCTGGAGTTCAGGGCAACAAAAACTGTTTTTT.

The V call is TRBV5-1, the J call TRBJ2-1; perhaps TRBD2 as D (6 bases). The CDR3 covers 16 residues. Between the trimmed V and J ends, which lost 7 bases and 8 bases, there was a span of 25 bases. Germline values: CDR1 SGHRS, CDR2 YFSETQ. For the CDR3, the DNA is TGCGCCAGCCAGATCTTATCATCGGGAGTAGGCGATGAGCAGTTCTTC. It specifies CASQILSSGVGDEQFF.

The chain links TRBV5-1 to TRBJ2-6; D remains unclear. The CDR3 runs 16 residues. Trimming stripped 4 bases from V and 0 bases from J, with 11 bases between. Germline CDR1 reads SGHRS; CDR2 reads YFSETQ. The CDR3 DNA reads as TGCGCCAGCAGCGAGGCAGGTATCTCTGGGGCCAACGTCCTGACTTTC. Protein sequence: CASSEAGISGANVLTF.

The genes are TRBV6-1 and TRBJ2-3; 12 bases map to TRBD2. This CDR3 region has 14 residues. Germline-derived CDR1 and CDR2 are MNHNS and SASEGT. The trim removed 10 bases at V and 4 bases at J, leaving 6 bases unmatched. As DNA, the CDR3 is TGTGCCATCACTAGCGGGAGGTTGTCAGATACGCAGTATTTT. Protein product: CAITSGRLSDTQYF.

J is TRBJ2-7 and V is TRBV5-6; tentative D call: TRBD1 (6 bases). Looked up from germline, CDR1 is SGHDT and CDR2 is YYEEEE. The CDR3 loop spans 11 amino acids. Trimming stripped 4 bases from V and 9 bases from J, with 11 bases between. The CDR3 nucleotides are TGTGCCAGCAGCAAAGACAGGTGGCAGTACTTC. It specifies CASSKDRWQYF.

The CDR3 region is CASSGSLASGPRGNTEAFF. For the CDR3, the DNA is TGTGCCAGCAGCGGTTCGTTGGCATCGGGTCCCAGGGGGAACACTGAAGCTTTCTTT. V usage is TRBV9 and J usage is TRBJ1-1; D is perhaps TRBD1 (6 bases). The CDR3 loop spans 19 amino acids. With 3 bases removed from V and 1 base from J, the gap between germline ends came to 25 bases. Germline V gene lookup returns CDR1 SGDLS and CDR2 YYNGEE. The whole variable domain, remainder taken from reference TRBV9 and TRBJ1-1, is DSGVTQTPKHLITATGQRVTLRCSPRSGDLSVYWYQQSLDQGLQFLIQYYNGEERAKGNILERFSAQQFPDLHSELNLSSLELGDSALYFCASSGSLASGPRGNTEAFFGQGTRLTVV.

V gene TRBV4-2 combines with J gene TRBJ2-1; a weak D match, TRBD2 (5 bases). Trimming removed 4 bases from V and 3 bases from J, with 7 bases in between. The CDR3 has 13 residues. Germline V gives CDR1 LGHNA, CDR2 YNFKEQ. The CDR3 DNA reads TGTGCCAGCAGCCTTAGCGTCTACAATGAGCAGTTCTTC. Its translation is CASSLSVYNEQFF.

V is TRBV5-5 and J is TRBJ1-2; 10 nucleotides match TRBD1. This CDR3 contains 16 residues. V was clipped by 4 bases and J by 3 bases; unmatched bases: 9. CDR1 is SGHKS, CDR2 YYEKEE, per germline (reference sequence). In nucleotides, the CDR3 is TGTGCCAGCAGCCGGGGACAGGGGAGTGAGGACTATGGCTACACCTTC. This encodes CASSRGQGSEDYGYTF.